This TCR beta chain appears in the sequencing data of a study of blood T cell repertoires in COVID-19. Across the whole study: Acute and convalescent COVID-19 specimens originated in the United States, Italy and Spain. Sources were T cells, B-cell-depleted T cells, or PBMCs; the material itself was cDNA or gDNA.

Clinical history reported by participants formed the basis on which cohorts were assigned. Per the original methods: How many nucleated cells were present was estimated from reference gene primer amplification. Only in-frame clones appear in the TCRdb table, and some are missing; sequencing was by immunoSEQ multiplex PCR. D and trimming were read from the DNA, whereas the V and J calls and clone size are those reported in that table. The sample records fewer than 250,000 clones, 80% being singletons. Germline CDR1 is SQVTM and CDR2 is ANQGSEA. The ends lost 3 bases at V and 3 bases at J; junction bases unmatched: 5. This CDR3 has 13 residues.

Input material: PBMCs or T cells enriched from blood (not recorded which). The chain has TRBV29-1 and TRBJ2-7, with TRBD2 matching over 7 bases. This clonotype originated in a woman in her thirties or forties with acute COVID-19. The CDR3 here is CSVEGGVVYEQYF. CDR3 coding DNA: TGCAGCGTTGAGGGGGGGGTAGTCTACGAGCAGTACTTC.